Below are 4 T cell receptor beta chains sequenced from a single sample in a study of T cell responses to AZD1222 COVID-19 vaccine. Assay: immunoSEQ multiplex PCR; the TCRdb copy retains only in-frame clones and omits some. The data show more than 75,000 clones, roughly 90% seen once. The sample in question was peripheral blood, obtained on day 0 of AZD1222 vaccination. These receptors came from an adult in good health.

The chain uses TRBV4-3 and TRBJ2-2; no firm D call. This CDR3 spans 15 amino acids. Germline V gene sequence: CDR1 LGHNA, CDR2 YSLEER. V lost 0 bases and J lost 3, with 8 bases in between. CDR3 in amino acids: CASSQDSFHTGELFF. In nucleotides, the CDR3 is TGCGCCAGCAGCCAAGACAGTTTCCACACCGGGGAGCTGTTTTTT.

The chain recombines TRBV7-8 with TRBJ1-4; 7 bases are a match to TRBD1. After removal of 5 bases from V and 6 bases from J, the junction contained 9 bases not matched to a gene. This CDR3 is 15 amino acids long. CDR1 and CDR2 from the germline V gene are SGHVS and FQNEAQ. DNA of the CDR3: TGTGCCAGCAGCGCCAGGGGGGAAGGCGATGAAAAACTGTTTTTT. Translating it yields CASSARGEGDEKLFF.

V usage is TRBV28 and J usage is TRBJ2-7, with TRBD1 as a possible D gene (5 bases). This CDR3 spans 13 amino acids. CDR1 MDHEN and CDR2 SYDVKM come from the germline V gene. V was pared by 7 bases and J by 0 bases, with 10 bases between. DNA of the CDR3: TGTGCCAGCACCAAGGACAACTCCTACGAGCAGTACTTC. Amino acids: CASTKDNSYEQYF.

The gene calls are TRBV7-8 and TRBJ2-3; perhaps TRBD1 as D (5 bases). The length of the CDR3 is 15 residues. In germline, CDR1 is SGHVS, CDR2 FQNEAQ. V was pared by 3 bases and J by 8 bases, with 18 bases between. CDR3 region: CASSFTGLARATQYF. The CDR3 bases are TGTGCCAGCAGCTTCACAGGCCTGGCCCGGGCTACGCAGTATTTT.